This TCR beta chain was found in a study of T cells in Graves' hyperthyroidism and ophthalmopathy. Study-level findings and limits: Separating ophthalmopathy from stable hyperthyroidism was achieved by a 13 V-J model.

The CDR3 sequence is 13 residues long. V was cut by 4 bases and J by 5 bases, with 14 bases left in between. Germline-derived CDR1 and CDR2 are DFQATT and SNEGSKA (reference sequence). For Graves' hyperthyroidism to be stable, ophthalmopathy could not progress within 18 months. PBMCs were sourced from roughly 9.1 ml fresh peripheral blood. This clonotype came up many times. Its specificity is unknown. TCR beta CDR3 region amplification was performed from RNA transcripts. The TCR CDR3 first-round RT-PCR relied on the HTBI primer set. MiXCR, run by TCRdb on the multiplex PCR reads, gives a single entry per CDR3 protein. In the table there are more than 350,000 distinct CDR3 sequences, more than 12% of which are singletons.

The origin of this receptor is a woman between 25 and 40 years old with Graves' hyperthyroidism. This chain joins TRBV20-1 and TRBJ1-1; D is possibly TRBD1 (5 bases). The specimen sequenced was blood. This CDR3 reads CSAKIGARTEAFF. CDR3 sequence (DNA): TGCAGTGCTAAGATAGGGGCGAGAACTGAAGCTTTCTTT.